The present T cell receptor beta chain was sequenced within a study of blood T cell repertoires in COVID-19. Study in general: Acute and convalescent COVID-19 specimens originated in the United States, Italy and Spain. In each case, the material was cDNA or gDNA derived from T cells, B-cell-depleted T cells, or PBMCs.

Enrollees, about 18 to 90 years old, lived in about two dozen US areas. Profiling relied on immunoSEQ multiplex PCR, and the TCRdb table lists in-frame clones only, not all of them. This table holds about 330,000 clones, 70% to 90% found once. The TCR sequence derives from a woman between 18 and 30 years old who had recovered from COVID-19. Material for sequencing was PBMCs or T cells enriched from blood (not recorded which).

CDR3 amino acids: CASIYPAGGDTGELFF. The CDR3 bases are TGTGCCAGCATCTACCCCGCGGGGGGGGACACCGGGGAGCTGTTTTTT. This rearrangement joins TRBV7-9 to TRBJ2-2; 9 bases match TRBD2. The CDR3 has 16 residues. J gave up 3 bases and V 7 bases, and 9 bases lay outside the gene matches. CDR1 and CDR2 from the germline V gene are SEHNR and FQNEAQ (reference sequence).